These 16 T cell receptor beta chains share one sample of origin, sequenced in a study of CD8 T cells in ankylosing spondylitis. TCRdb recomputed calls from the 5' RACE reads with MiXCR, one row per CDR3 protein. There are about 140,000 distinct CDR3 sequences in the sample; roughly 30% occur only once, and 4.5% to 6% lies in the top ten. The source material was synovial fluid, either unsorted or a sorted T cell fraction (not recorded which). Receptors were obtained from a male donor with ankylosing spondylitis.

This clonotype was detected only a few times. The CDR3 spells CASSLDPGGTQYF. The CDR3 DNA is TGTGCCAGCAGCTTGGACCCAGGGGGGACCCAGTACTTC. The rearrangement joins TRBV5-6 to TRBJ2-5; TRBD1 matches 7 bases. The CDR3 sequence is 13 residues long. CDR1 SGHDT and CDR2 YYEEEE come from the germline V gene. Unmatched junction bases numbered 3, after V lost 0 bases and J lost 7 bases.

This chain joins TRBV20-1 and TRBJ2-5; TRBD1 might be the D (5 bases). CDR1 DFQATT and CDR2 SNEGSKA come from the germline V gene (reference sequence). V was trimmed by 6 bases and J by 4 bases, leaving 18 bases between them. This CDR3 is 14 amino acids long. CDR3 protein: CSAHSPTGAETQYF. CDR3 nucleotides: TGCAGTGCCCACAGCCCGACTGGGGCAGAGACCCAGTACTTC.

This clonotype was recorded a few times. The V and J genes are TRBV14 and TRBJ2-1; no reliable D call. The CDR3 is made up of 16 amino acids. Trimming took off 3 bases at V and 8 bases at J, with 20 bases between the two ends. In germline, CDR1 is SGHDN, CDR2 FVKESK. The CDR3, as DNA: TGTGCCAGCAGCCATCCCCCGAAGGGAATTGTCTATGAGCAGTTCTTC. Its protein is CASSHPPKGIVYEQFF.

The rearrangement links TRBV20-1 to TRBJ1-5; D is possibly TRBD1 (6 bases). Germline V gene data show CDR1 as DFQATT and CDR2 as SNEGSKA (reference sequence). Trimming left V 3 bases short and J 10 bases short, with 22 bases between. This CDR3 region has 15 residues. CDR3 protein: CSASRVTDRAFPQHF. In DNA form, the CDR3 reads TGCAGTGCTAGTCGGGTAACGGACAGAGCCTTTCCCCAGCATTTT.

This clonotype was picked up a small number of times. This chain connects TRBV6-2 or TRBV6-3 to TRBJ2-2, with TRBD1 matching over 10 bases. Germline V gives CDR1 MNHEY, CDR2 SVGEGT. The J segment lost 6 bases and the V segment lost 5 bases, leaving 6 bases of the junction unmatched. The CDR3 is 15 amino acids. Here the CDR3 reads CASSPWTGGSGELFF. The CDR3 nucleotides are TGTGCCAGCAGTCCCTGGACAGGGGGATCCGGGGAGCTGTTTTTT.

This clonotype was seen repeatedly, ten times or more. This chain uses TRBV20-1 with TRBJ1-1; no firm D call. This CDR3 comprises 14 residues. Deletions cut 0 bases from V and 1 base from J, with 9 bases between. Germline V CDR1 and CDR2: DFQATT, SNEGSKA (reference sequence). The CDR3 bases are TGCAGTGCTAGAGACCCCGTTAGGAACACTGAAGCTTTCTTT. This codes for CSARDPVRNTEAFF.

This clonotype was found a few times. This chain joins TRBV7-2 and TRBJ2-1; 12 bases map to TRBD2. CDR3 length: 15 residues. The junction had 8 bases not matched to a gene; V was cut back by 4 bases and J by 10 bases. Germline CDR1 is SGHTA and CDR2 is FQGNSA. The chain's CDR3 is CASSWMTSGRGEQFF. Here the CDR3 DNA reads TGTGCCAGCAGCTGGATGACTAGCGGGAGAGGGGAGCAGTTCTTC.

The chain couples TRBV18 to TRBJ1-5, with D unresolved. Germline values: CDR1 KGHSH, CDR2 LQKENI. Trimming left V 3 bases short and J 3 bases short, with 6 bases between. This CDR3 region has 13 residues. CDR3 sequence (DNA): TGTGCCAGCTCACCGAACAACAATCAGCCCCAGCATTTT. Its protein product is CASSPNNNQPQHF.

J is TRBJ2-1 and V is TRBV12-3 or TRBV12-4; 9 bases are a match to TRBD2. The CDR3 has 18 amino acids. The ends lost 2 bases at V and 10 bases at J; junction bases unmatched: 18. DNA of the CDR3: TGTGCCAGCAGTTTATCCGCAGGGAGATTAGCGGGGGCCGGGGAGCAGTTCTTC. Residues: CASSLSAGRLAGAGEQFF.

The chain couples TRBV20-1 to TRBJ2-1; D call uncertain. This CDR3 has 16 amino acids. V was trimmed by 3 bases and J by 0 bases, leaving 15 bases between them. Germline V gene lookup returns CDR1 DFQATT and CDR2 SNEGSKA (reference sequence). The CDR3 here is CSASLALPSSYNEQFF. CDR3 sequence (DNA): TGCAGTGCTAGCCTGGCCCTACCCAGCTCCTACAATGAGCAGTTCTTC.

A few counts support this clonotype. The gene calls are TRBV19 and TRBJ1-2; D might be TRBD1 (5 bases). Per the germline V gene, CDR1 is LNHDA and CDR2 is SQIVND (reference sequence). Trimming shortened V by 4 bases and J by 6 bases, and 18 bases separated the two germline ends. This CDR3 is 15 amino acids long. CDR3 sequence reads: CASSKGGAQRNGYTF. CDR3 coding DNA: TGTGCCAGTAGTAAAGGCGGGGCCCAGCGAAATGGCTACACCTTC.

This clonotype was seen a handful of times. J is TRBJ2-1 and V is TRBV3-1; 10 bases match TRBD2. V was pared by 5 bases and J by 5 bases, with 6 bases of the junction left unmatched. Germline V lookup: CDR1 LGHDT, CDR2 YNNKEL (reference sequence). CDR3 length: 15 residues. The DNA for the CDR3 is TGTGCCAGCAGCTTAGCGGGGGGTTCGAACAATGAGCAGTTCTTC. Its protein is CASSLAGGSNNEQFF.

The chain links TRBV20-1 to TRBJ1-1; D is unclear. The V end lost 6 bases, the J end lost 1 base, and 9 bases lay between the germline ends. The germline CDR1 and CDR2 sequences are DFQATT and SNEGSKA (reference sequence). The CDR3 has 12 amino acids. Here the CDR3 reads CSAQAGNTEAFF. Here the CDR3 DNA reads TGCAGTGCCCAAGCGGGGAACACTGAAGCTTTCTTT.

The table lists this clonotype with a few counts. The rearrangement links TRBV20-1 to TRBJ1-1, with D possibly TRBD1 on 6 matching bases. CDR3 length: 13 amino acids. V lost 2 bases to trimming and J lost 7 bases, with 14 bases between them. The germline V gene encodes CDR1 DFQATT and CDR2 SNEGSKA (reference sequence). The CDR3 DNA reads as TGCAGTGCTAGACAACCCGGGACATATGAAGCTTTCTTT. This gives the protein CSARQPGTYEAFF.

In its sample, this clonotype was seen a few times. The chain uses TRBV6-1 and TRBJ1-6, with D tentatively TRBD1 (6 bases). Germline values: CDR1 MNHNS, CDR2 SASEGT. The CDR3 contains 13 residues. V was trimmed by 7 bases and J by 7 bases, leaving 11 bases between them. The CDR3 is CASNGGRNSPLHF. The CDR3 DNA sequence: TGTGCCAGCAACGGGGGCAGAAATTCACCCCTCCACTTT.

The sample holds many counts of this clonotype. This chain uses TRBV5-5 with TRBJ2-3; D not certain. The CDR3 runs 13 residues. CDR1 and CDR2 (germline): SGHKS, YYEKEE (reference sequence). V lost 6 bases and J 4 bases, leaving 12 bases between the germline ends. This chain's CDR3 is CASNPMGSDTQYF. CDR3 in DNA: TGTGCCAGCAATCCTATGGGTTCAGATACGCAGTATTTT.